This T cell receptor beta chain appears in the sequencing data of a study of control samples from healthy donors and cancer patients. Sequencing used immunoSEQ multiplex PCR; TCRdb keeps in-frame clones, though not all of them. This table holds over 100,000 clones, approximately 90% found once. Material for sequencing was blood. This clonotype was obtained from a woman between 45 and 60 years old in good health.

Here the CDR3 DNA reads TGTGCCAGCAGTTCGGACAGGGTCCATGGCTACACCTTC. Translating it yields CASSSDRVHGYTF. The chain joins TRBV28 to TRBJ1-2; TRBD1 matches at 8 bases. The CDR3 sequence is 13 residues long. J lost 6 bases, V lost 4 bases, and 4 bases had no gene match. CDR1 and CDR2 (germline): MDHEN, SYDVKM.